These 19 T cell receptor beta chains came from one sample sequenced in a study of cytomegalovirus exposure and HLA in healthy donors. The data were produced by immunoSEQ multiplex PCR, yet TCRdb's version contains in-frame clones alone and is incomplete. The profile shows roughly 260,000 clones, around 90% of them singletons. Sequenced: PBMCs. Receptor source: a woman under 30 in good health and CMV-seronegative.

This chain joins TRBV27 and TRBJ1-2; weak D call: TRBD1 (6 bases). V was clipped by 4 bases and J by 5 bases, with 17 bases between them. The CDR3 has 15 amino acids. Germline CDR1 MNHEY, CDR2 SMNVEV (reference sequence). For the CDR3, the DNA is TGTGCCAGCAGTTCGATACAGGGAATTACATATGGCTACACCTTC. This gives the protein CASSSIQGITYGYTF.

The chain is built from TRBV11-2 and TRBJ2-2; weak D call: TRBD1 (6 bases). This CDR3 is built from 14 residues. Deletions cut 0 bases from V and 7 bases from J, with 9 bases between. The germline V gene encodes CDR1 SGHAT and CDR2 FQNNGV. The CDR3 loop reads CASSLDRDNGELFF. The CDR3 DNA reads TGTGCCAGCAGCTTAGATCGGGACAACGGGGAGCTGTTTTTT.

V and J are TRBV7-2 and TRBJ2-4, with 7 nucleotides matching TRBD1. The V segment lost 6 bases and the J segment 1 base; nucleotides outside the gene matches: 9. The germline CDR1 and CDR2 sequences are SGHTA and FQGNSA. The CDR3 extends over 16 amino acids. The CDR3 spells CASREGGAEAKNIQYF. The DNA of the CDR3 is TGTGCCAGCAGGGAAGGGGGCGCCGAGGCCAAAAACATTCAGTACTTC.

Here the CDR3 reads CASSDWGGRETQYF. The CDR3, as DNA: TGTGCCAGCAGTGATTGGGGGGGAAGAGAGACCCAGTACTTC. The chain joins TRBV25-1 to TRBJ2-5, with 7 positions matching TRBD2. The CDR3 totals 14 residues. Germline V gives CDR1 MGHDK, CDR2 SYGVNS. The V gene end was trimmed by 3 bases and the J gene end by 4 bases; junction bases not matched to a gene: 5.

CDR3 residues: CASTERGNSNQPQHF. In nucleotides, the CDR3 is TGTGCCAGCACCGAACGGGGAAATAGCAATCAGCCCCAGCATTTT. V and J are TRBV2 and TRBJ1-5; D remains ambiguous. The germline V and J ends were trimmed by 7 bases and 0 bases, with 13 bases remaining between them. The CDR3 contains 15 residues. The germline V gene has CDR1 SNHLY and CDR2 FYNNEI.

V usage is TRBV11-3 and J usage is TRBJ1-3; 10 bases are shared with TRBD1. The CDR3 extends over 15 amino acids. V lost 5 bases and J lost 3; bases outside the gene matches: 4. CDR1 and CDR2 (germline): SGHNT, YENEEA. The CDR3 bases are TGTGCCAGCAGCCCGGGACAGGGGAATGGAAACACCATATATTTT. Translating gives CASSPGQGNGNTIYF.

In nucleotides, the CDR3 is TGTGCCAGCTCACCACCTGTACTGCCCCAAGAGACCCAGTACTTC. Translation gives CASSPPVLPQETQYF. V gene TRBV18 combines with J gene TRBJ2-5, with unresolved D. Germline CDR1 and CDR2: KGHSH and LQKENI. With 0 bases removed from V and 1 base from J, the gap between germline ends came to 9 bases. The length of the CDR3 is 15 residues.

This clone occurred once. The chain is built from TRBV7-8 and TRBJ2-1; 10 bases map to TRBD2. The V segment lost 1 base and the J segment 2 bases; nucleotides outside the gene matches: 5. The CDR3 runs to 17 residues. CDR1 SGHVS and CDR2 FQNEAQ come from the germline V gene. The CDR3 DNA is TGTGCCAGCAGCTTAGTGGCTAGCGGGGGTACCTACAATGAGCAGTTCTTC. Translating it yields CASSLVASGGTYNEQFF.

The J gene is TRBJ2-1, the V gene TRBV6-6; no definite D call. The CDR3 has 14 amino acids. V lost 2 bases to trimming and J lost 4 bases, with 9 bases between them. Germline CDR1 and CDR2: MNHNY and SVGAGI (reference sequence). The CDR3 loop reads CASSYGRVYNEQFF. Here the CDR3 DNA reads TGTGCCAGCAGTTACGGGCGTGTTTACAATGAGCAGTTCTTC.

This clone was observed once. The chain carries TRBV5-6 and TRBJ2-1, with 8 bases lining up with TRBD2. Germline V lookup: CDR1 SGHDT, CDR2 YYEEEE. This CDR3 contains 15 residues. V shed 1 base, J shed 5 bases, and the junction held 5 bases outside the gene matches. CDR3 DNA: TGTGCCAGCAGCTTGTTCGGCGGGGGGAACAATGAGCAGTTCTTC. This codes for CASSLFGGGNNEQFF. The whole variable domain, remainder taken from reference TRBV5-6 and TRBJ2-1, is DAGVTQSPTHLIKTRGQQVTLRCSPKSGHDTVSWYQQALGQGPQFIFQYYEEEERQRGNFPDRFSGHQFPNYSSELNVNALLLGDSALYLCASSLFGGGNNEQFFGPGTRLTVL.

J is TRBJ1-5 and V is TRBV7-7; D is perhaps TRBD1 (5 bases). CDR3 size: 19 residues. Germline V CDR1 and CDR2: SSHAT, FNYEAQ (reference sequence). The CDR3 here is CARMFGLRLGGGAVQPQHF. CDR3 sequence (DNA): TGTGCTCGCATGTTTGGGCTTAGGTTGGGGGGAGGGGCAGTTCAGCCCCAGCATTTT.

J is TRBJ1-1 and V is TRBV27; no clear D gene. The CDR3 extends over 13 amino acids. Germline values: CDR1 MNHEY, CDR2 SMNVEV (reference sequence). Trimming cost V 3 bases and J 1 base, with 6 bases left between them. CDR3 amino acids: CASSFRQNTEAFF. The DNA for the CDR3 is TGTGCCAGCAGTTTCCGACAGAACACTGAAGCTTTCTTT.

Here the CDR3 reads CASSQDTGDYGYTF. For the CDR3, the DNA is TGCGCCAGCAGCCAAGATACAGGGGACTATGGCTACACCTTC. The J gene is TRBJ1-2, the V gene TRBV4-1; 7 positions agree with TRBD1. CDR1 and CDR2 (germline): MGHRA, YSYEKL. This CDR3 has 14 residues. The V and J ends lost 0 bases and 3 bases, in that order; junction bases with no gene match: 1.

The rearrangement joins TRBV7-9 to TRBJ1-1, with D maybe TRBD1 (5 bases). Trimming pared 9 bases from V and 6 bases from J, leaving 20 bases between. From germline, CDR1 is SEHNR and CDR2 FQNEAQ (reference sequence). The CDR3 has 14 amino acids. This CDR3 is CASSYGGMRSEAFF. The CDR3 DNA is TGTGCCAGTAGTTACGGGGGTATGAGGTCTGAAGCTTTCTTT.

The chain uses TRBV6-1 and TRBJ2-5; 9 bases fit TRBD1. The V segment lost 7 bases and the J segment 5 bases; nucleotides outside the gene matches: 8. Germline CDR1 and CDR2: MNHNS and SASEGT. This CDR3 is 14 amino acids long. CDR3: CASTLQGAGETQYF. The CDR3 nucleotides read TGTGCCAGCACCTTACAGGGGGCCGGGGAGACCCAGTACTTC.

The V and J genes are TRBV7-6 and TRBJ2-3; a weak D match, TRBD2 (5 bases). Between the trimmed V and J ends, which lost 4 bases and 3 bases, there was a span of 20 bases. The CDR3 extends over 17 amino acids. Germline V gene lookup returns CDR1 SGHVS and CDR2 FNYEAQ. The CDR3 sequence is CASSSQISGLGTDTQYF. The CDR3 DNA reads TGTGCCAGCAGCTCCCAGATTTCGGGGTTGGGGACAGATACGCAGTATTTT.

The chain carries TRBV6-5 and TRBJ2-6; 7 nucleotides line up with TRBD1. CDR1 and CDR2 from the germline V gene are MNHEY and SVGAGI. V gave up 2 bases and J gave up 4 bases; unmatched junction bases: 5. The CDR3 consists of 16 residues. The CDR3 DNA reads TGTGCCAGCAGTTACCGTGGGACAGCAGGGGCCAACGTCCTGACTTTC. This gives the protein CASSYRGTAGANVLTF.

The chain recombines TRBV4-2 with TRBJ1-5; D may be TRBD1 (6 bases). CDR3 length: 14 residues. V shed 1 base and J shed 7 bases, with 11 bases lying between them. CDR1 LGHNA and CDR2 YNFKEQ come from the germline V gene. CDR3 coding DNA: TGTGCCAGCAGCCAAGTCCGGACAGTCCAGCCCCAGCATTTT. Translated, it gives CASSQVRTVQPQHF.

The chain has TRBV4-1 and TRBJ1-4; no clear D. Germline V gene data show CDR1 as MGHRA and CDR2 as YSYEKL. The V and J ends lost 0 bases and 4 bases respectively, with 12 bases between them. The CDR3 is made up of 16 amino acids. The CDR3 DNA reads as TGCGCCAGCAGCCAAGATCTTTCCAGGTATAATGAAAAACTGTTTTTT. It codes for CASSQDLSRYNEKLFF.